The sequence of this TCR beta chain was determined in a study of monozygotic twins with inflammatory bowel disease. The study, taken as a whole, reports: The sharing of clonotypes with others was lower in IBD patients than in healthy twins, especially with disease activity.

TCRdb re-called the 5' RACE reads; every CDR3 protein appears as one record, without DNA. This sample contains about 160,000 distinct CDR3 sequences. Blood was collected, under 3 ml per donor. As to this clonotype: Its specificity is not known.

Germline CDR1 and CDR2: LGHNA and YNFKEQ. The CDR3 loop spans 15 amino acids. The sample was blood. This chain links TRBV4-2 with TRBJ2-2; TCRdb outputs TRBD2, but without DNA this stays unchecked. This receptor was obtained from a human donor with ulcerative colitis or Crohn's disease, or a healthy co-twin of an affected twin (not recorded which). The CDR3 is CASSQEGLHTGELFF.